Here is one TCR beta chain with its context. The antigen it binds to is not known. Base quality data are lacking; no much larger clone is found one base away. The cohort consisted of some 670 healthy bone marrow donors. Cohort members were all nominally healthy when sampled, although unrecorded immune exposures were likely present. The donor tested CMV seropositive and was one of the 289 seropositive cohort members. A peripheral blood sample was collected from each donor, and TCR beta sequencing was performed on peripheral blood mononuclear cells. The Qiagen DNeasy Blood Extraction Kit was used to extract genomic DNA from the blood cell samples. The source of the sample is a study of cytomegalovirus exposure and HLA in healthy donors (dated by TCRdb to about 2017). Study-wide context: An earlier analysis of 587 of the donors reported about 300 Gb of sequence data and 95 million to 120 million unique TCR beta sequences obtained from some 170 million T cells. An early release covering roughly 640 HLA-typed donors comprised roughly 300 gigabases of sequencing data and tens of millions of unique TCR sequences. Of the 350 to 450 genotyped donors, roughly 85% fell in the genetic ancestry cluster associated with self-reported Caucasian donors. The aim of the study was to test whether cataloging public T cell receptors could identify signatures of past pathogen exposure. The study used immunosequencing to profile the T cell repertoires of several hundred subjects and linked those repertoires to cytomegalovirus serostatus. Along with the roughly 670-subject first cohort, a separate validation cohort of about 110 different subjects was used. The study combined high-throughput TCR immunosequencing, statistical association of individual TCRs with disease status, and machine learning to predict cytomegalovirus infection status. A later analysis re-examined previously published TCR beta repertoires from 500 to 700 donors and added high-resolution HLA genotyping to investigate patterns of TCR occurrence. Rather than drawing on any new phenotypic data, the later analysis identified candidate immune exposures from TCR beta sequences and the way those sequences occurred across donors. An earlier analysis of roughly 580 of the donors used high-throughput TCR beta sequencing to judge whether each TCR beta V gene segment behaved as functional or pseudogenic. Donor age, sex, ethnicity and CMV serostatus were compiled alongside the repertoire data. In a later genetic analysis, genome-wide SNP genotypes for about 65% of the roughly 700 donors were used, and that subset was treated as a discovery cohort. All discovery cohort repertoires had been generated on a single sequencing platform. HLA typing included class I and class II loci at four-digit resolution. Typing coverage differed by locus: A, B, C, DRB1 and DQB1 were typed in roughly 620-630 donors, DQA1 in roughly 510, DPA1 in some 600, and DPB1 in roughly 450. Because of strong linkage in the cohort, roughly five DR-DQ haplotypes were treated as single units for association and clustering. Across under 500 genotyped donors of the cohort, an average of roughly 200,000 unique TCR beta nucleotide sequences per donor were sequenced, and 15% to 20% of those sequences were non-productive.

The library was generated by the immunoSEQ multiplex PCR assay. The multiplex PCR relied on a mix of 60 forward primers for TCR Vbeta segments and 13 reverse primers for TCR Jbeta segments. The CDR3 region of rearranged TCR beta genes was amplified from genomic DNA by a multiplex PCR assay. Amplified TCR beta libraries were sequenced as 87-base-pair reads on the Illumina HiSeq System. The original pipeline was this. In a later analysis, about 80 million unique TCR beta chains were counted across the roughly 610 repertoires, and roughly 10 million of these chains were shared by at least two donors. To remove PCR and sequencing errors, raw reads were error-corrected and collapsed into unique sequences using a nearest-neighbor algorithm that merged closely related sequences. To assign V, D and J gene segments, CDR3 sequences were aligned to IMGT reference sequences. For a sequence to be retained, a match of at least six nucleotides was required to both a V gene segment and a J gene segment. A rearrangement counted as productive if the CDR3 had no stop codons and remained in frame with V and J, and every other rearrangement counted as non-productive. CDR3 was defined by IMGT convention, running from the second conserved V-encoded cysteine to the conserved J-encoded phenylalanine. In an earlier analysis of roughly 580 of the donors, sequences lacking an unambiguous match to a single V gene segment were excluded. In an earlier analysis of several hundred of the donors, a V segment was called functional when productive rearrangements were above 56.7%, and segregating when the standard deviation between donors exceeded 5%. A statistical classification framework was built for diagnosing cytomegalovirus status from the catalog of TCR beta chain sequences. In a later analysis, V and J genes were assigned by comparing TCR nucleotide sequences against IMGT/GENE-DB human TR gene sequences. The TCRdist pipeline was used in a later analysis to assign CDR3 sequences and most-parsimonious VDJ recombination scenarios. In a later analysis, every TCR beta chain was defined by the combination of its CDR3 amino acid sequence and its V-gene family, and reads without a unique V-gene family were dropped. In a later analysis, around 600 highly shared, low-generation-probability nucleotide sequences were removed to address suspected cross-contamination and a sequencing artifact. For each public chain, a later analysis derived a clonal expansion index from normalized ranks of inferred template counts within each repertoire. In a later analysis, generation probabilities were computed using a VDJ recombination model fitted to out-of-frame rearrangements, and the results were checked against IGoR. In a later analysis, hypergeometric tests were used to score TCR-TCR, TCR-HLA and TCR-CMV co-occurrence, with a repertoire-size bias correction applied to TCR pairs. To estimate false discovery rates, a later analysis permuted the HLA or CMV assignments 20 times. A later analysis grouped co-occurring TCRs with DBSCAN, adding TCRdist sequence similarity when clustering within HLA-allele-positive subsets. For co-occurrence clustering, repertoires with fewer than 30,000 or more than 120,000 public chains were excluded, along with roughly 5 repertoires with anomalous nucleotide sharing. In its TCRdb copy, this immuneACCESS table keeps in-frame sequences only and misses some clones. Where compared with another copy, unresolved V genes explain less than half of these, and the others have no known cause. The DNA gave D and trimming, while V, J and clone size come from that table. In this sample the table shows around 95,000 clones, about 80% of which occur a single time. The ten largest account for more than 3% of the sample.

The CDR3 runs 15 amino acids, cysteine and phenylalanine included. Only CDR3 DNA is held: 45 bases, read in frame from base 1. V is reduced by 1 base and J by 3 bases, leaving a spacing of 13 bases between them. Based on the germline V gene (reference sequence), the CDR1 and CDR2 sequences are SGHNT and YYREEE. What the research found in general, with its limitations: Because HLA typing was unavailable for some donors at each locus, only the typed subset was used in association tests. Because counts were too low, about 18 rarely observed V segments, including chromosome 9 orphons, were excluded from the earlier analysis of 587 of the donors. Several of the top co-occurrence clusters appeared to be linked to parvovirus B19, influenza, CMV and Epstein-Barr virus, according to a later analysis. The only immune exposure information available for the cohort was CMV serostatus. The authors suggested that the approach could potentially be extended to other disease states and immunological phenotypes. The study gave a list of under 200 TCR beta chains associated with cytomegalovirus. In a later analysis, the rate of TCR association differed among HLA loci, with DRB1 alleles having the most associated TCRs and HLA-C alleles having the fewest. V-gene and J-gene trimming of TCR beta chains was associated with a missense DCLRE1C variant in a later genetic analysis, and the association was replicated in an independent cohort. According to a later analysis, most CMV-associated TCR beta chains appeared to be HLA-restricted, and the HLA associations seemed to be driven largely by CMV exposure. In this cohort, only TCR beta chains were sequenced, and detectable features were limited by the absence of alpha or paired-chain data. Compared with equally common non-associated chains, HLA-associated TCR beta chains in a later analysis were more clonally expanded and had lower generation probabilities. Presence/absence analyses assumed roughly uniform sequencing depth across donors, an assumption that may not hold. Linkage disequilibrium might explain the correlated functional status among segregating V segments, but an unknown experimental factor could not be excluded. Assigning TCR associations to individual alleles was difficult when HLA alleles, especially DR and DQ, strongly co-occurred. The 87-base-pair reads could not distinguish some IMGT-functional V segments, including TRBV6-2 and TRBV6-3, so those segments were excluded. Across donors, most TCR sequences were observed very rarely, whereas some public TCRs were present in many individuals. A cluster of highly shared sequence variants was judged likely to represent a technical artifact of the sequencing pipeline. In vitro tests confirmed that three of the cytomegalovirus-associated TCR beta chains recognize cytomegalovirus antigens. Broadly in line with IMGT annotations, most TCR beta V segments showed up in productive rearrangements about 87% or about 30% of the time in an earlier analysis of approximately 600 of the donors. In a later analysis, more than 15,000 TCR beta sequences were associated with specific HLA alleles at a false discovery rate of 0.05. The classifier was reported to diagnose cytomegalovirus status with high specificity and sensitivity in both the original cohort and the validation cohort. According to a later genetic analysis, donors in an Asian-associated ancestry cluster had fewer N-insertions in productive TCRs than the approximately 700-donor mean. A further reported finding was that TCR beta sequences accurately predicted the HLA-A and HLA-B alleles for most subjects in the first cohort.

This sequence originates from a female donor in good health and CMV-seropositive. The specimen sequenced was PBMCs. The chain was built from TRBV5-4 and TRBJ1-1, with a tentative D gene TRBD1 over 6 matching bases. The nucleotide sequence reads as follows: TGTGCCAGCAGCTTGCGGGGGGCGCGGGACACTGAAGCTTTCTTT. Translated, it reads CASSLRGARDTEAFF.